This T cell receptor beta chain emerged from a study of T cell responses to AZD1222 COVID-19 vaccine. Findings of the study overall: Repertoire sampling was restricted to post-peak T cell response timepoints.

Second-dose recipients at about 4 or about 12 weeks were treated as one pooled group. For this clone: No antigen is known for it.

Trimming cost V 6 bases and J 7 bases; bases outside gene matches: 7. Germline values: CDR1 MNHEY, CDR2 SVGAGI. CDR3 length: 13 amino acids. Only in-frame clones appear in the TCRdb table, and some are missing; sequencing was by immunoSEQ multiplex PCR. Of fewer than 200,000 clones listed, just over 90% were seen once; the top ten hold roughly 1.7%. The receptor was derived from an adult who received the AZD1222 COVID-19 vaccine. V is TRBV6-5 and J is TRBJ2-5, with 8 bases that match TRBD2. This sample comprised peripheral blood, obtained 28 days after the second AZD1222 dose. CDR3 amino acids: CASSRGGSRTQYF. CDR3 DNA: TGTGCCAGCAGCCGGGGGGGTTCGCGGACCCAGTACTTC.